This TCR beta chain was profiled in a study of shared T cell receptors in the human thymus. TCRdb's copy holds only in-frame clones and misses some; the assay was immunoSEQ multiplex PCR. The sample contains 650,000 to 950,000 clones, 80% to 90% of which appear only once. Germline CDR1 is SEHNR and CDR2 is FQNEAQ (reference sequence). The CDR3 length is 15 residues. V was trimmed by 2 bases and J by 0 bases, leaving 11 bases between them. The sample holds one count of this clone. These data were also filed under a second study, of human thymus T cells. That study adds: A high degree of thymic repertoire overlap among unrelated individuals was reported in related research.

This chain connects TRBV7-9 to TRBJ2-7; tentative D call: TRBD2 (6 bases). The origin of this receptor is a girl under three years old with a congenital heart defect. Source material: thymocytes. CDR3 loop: CASSLNGGFSYEQYF. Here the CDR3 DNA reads TGTGCCAGCAGCTTAAACGGGGGATTCTCCTACGAGCAGTACTTC.